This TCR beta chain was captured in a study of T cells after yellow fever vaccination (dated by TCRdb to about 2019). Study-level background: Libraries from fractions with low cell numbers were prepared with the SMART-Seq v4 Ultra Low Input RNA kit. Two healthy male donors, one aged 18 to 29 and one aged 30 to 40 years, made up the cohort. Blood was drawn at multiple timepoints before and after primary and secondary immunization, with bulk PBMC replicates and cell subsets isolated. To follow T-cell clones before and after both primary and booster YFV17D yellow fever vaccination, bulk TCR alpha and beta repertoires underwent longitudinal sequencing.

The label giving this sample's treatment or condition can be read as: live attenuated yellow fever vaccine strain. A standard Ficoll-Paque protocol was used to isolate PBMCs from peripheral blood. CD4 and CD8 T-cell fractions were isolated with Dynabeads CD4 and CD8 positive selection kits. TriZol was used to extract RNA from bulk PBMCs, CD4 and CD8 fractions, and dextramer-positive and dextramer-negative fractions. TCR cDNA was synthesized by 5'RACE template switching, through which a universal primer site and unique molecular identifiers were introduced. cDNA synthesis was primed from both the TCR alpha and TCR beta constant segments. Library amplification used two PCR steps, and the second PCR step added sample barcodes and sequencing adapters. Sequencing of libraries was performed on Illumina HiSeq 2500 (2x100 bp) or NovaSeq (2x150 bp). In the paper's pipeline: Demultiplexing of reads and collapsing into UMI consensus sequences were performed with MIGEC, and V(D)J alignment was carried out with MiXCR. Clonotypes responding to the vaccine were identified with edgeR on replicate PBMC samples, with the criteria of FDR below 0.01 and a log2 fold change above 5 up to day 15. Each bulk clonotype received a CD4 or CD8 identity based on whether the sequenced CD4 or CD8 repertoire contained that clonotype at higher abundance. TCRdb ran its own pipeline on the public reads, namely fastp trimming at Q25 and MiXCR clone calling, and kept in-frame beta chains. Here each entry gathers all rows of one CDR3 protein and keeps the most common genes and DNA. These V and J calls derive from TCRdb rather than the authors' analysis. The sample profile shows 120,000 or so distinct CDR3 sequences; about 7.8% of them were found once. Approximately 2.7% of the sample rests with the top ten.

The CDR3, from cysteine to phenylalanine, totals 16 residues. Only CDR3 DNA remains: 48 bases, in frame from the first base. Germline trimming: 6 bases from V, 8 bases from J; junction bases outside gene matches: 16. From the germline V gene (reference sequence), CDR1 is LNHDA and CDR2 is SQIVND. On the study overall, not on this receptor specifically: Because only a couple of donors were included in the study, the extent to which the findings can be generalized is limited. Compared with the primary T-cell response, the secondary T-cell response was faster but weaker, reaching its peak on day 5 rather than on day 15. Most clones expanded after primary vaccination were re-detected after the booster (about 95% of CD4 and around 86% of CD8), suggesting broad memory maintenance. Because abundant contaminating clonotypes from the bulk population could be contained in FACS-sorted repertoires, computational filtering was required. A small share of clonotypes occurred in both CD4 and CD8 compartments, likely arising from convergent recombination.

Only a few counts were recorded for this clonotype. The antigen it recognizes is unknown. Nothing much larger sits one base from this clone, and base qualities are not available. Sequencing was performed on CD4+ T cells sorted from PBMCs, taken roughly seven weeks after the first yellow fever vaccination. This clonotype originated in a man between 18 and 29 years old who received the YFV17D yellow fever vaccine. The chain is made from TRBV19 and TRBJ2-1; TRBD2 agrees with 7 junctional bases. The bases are TGTGCCAGTAGACATCAAGGCGGGGGAGGGGCCGATGAGCAGTTCTTC. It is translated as CASRHQGGGGADEQFF.